The 25 T cell receptor beta chains presented below share a single source sample, sequenced in a study of control samples from healthy donors and cancer patients. Produced via immunoSEQ multiplex PCR; TCRdb's table is partial and in-frame only. The sample holds approximately 130,000 clones, roughly 86% seen once. Specimen: blood. The receptors originated from a man in his 60s in good health.

The chain uses TRBV5-4 and TRBJ2-3; D is undetermined. This CDR3 has 15 amino acids. V dropped 1 base and J dropped 4 bases, with 13 bases sitting between them. Germline CDR1 is SGHNT and CDR2 is YYREEE (reference sequence). The CDR3 nucleotides read TGTGCCAGCAGCTTGTCAGGCCCTCTGTCAGATACGCAGTATTTT. It codes for CASSLSGPLSDTQYF.

This chain connects TRBV4-3 to TRBJ1-2, with TRBD1 matching over 8 bases. Losses at the gene ends were 1 base for V and 3 bases for J; bases not matched to a gene: 13. This CDR3 contains 18 residues. In germline, CDR1 is LGHNA, CDR2 YSLEER. The CDR3 region is CASSQVSYLGQGYYGYTF. DNA for the CDR3: TGCGCCAGCAGCCAAGTAAGCTATCTCGGACAGGGTTACTATGGCTACACCTTC.

The chain joins TRBV4-2 to TRBJ2-5; D ambiguous. With 4 bases removed from V and 5 bases from J, the gap between germline ends came to 17 bases. The germline V gene encodes CDR1 LGHNA and CDR2 YNFKEQ. The CDR3 loop spans 15 amino acids. In DNA form, the CDR3 reads TGTGCCAGCAGCCCATGGGCCCTCGCTGTGGAGACCCAGTACTTC. Protein sequence: CASSPWALAVETQYF.

The sample holds a few counts of this clone. The J gene is TRBJ1-2, the V gene TRBV6-5, with D unclear. V shed 7 bases and J shed 3 bases, with 9 bases lying between them. In germline, CDR1 is MNHEY, CDR2 SVGAGI. This CDR3 spans 12 amino acids. In DNA form, the CDR3 reads TGTGCCAGCAAAGTCCCCGACTATGGCTACACCTTC. The encoded protein is CASKVPDYGYTF.

V and J are TRBV7-2 and TRBJ1-5; unclear D gene. Germline V gene lookup returns CDR1 SGHTA and CDR2 FQGNSA. V was clipped by 1 base and J by 7 bases, with 8 bases between them. The CDR3 extends over 13 amino acids. This chain's CDR3 is CASSLVLGQPQHF. CDR3 sequence (DNA): TGTGCCAGCAGCTTAGTTCTGGGGCAGCCCCAGCATTTT. Full variable domain (outside the CDR3, taken from reference TRBV7-2 and TRBJ1-5): GAGVSQSPSNKVTEKGKDVELRCDPISGHTALYWYRQSLGQGLEFLIYFQGNSAPDKSGLPSDRFSAERTGGSVSTLTIQRTQQEDSAVYLCASSLVLGQPQHFGDGTRLSIL.

The gene calls are TRBV3-1 (or the pseudogene TRBV3-2) and TRBJ1-2; D is ambiguous. CDR1 LGHDT and CDR2 YNNKEL come from the germline V gene (reference sequence). Trimming cost V 7 bases and J 1 base, with 13 bases left between them. The CDR3 has 14 residues. The CDR3 DNA is TGTGCCAGCACCCGGACCGGACTTAACTATGGCTACACCTTC. It translates to CASTRTGLNYGYTF.

The chain joins TRBV28 to TRBJ1-6; D unclear. CDR1 MDHEN and CDR2 SYDVKM come from the germline V gene. This CDR3 has 18 residues. V was shortened by 6 bases and J by 6 bases, with 24 bases between the two germline ends. The CDR3: CASSPRSLWSSANSPLHF. The CDR3 nucleotides are TGTGCCAGCAGCCCCCGAAGCCTATGGAGTTCGGCTAATTCACCCCTCCACTTT.

The V and J genes are TRBV16 and TRBJ1-2; D not certain. The V gene's germline CDR1 is KGHSY and CDR2 FQNENV. V was trimmed by 0 bases and J by 0 bases, leaving 11 bases between them. The CDR3 is 16 residues long. The CDR3 nucleotides are TGTGCCAGCAGCCAATCTCTGACGATCTCTAACTATGGCTACACCTTC. Amino acid sequence: CASSQSLTISNYGYTF.

The V gene is TRBV9, the J gene TRBJ2-2, with a weak D call TRBD2 (5 bases). Germline CDR1 is SGDLS and CDR2 is YYNGEE. The CDR3 runs to 15 residues. The ends were cut back, 0 bases at V and 1 base at J, with 7 bases in the middle. The CDR3 coding sequence is TGTGCCAGCAGCGTAGCCGGGGTGAACACCGGGGAGCTGTTTTTT. Translated, it gives CASSVAGVNTGELFF.

A single count supports this clone. The chain recombines TRBV6-1 with TRBJ1-2; 8 bases are a match to TRBD1. V was pared by 3 bases and J by 8 bases, with 8 bases of the junction left unmatched. The germline gives CDR1 MNHNS, CDR2 SASEGT. CDR3 length: 14 residues. The CDR3 sequence is CASSDRGRRAGYTF. The CDR3 DNA reads as TGTGCCAGCAGTGACAGGGGGCGTAGGGCGGGCTACACCTTC.

The J gene is TRBJ2-1, the V gene TRBV6-6; tentatively, D is TRBD1 (5 bases). Trimming stripped 5 bases from V and 7 bases from J, with 12 bases between. Germline CDR1 reads MNHNY; CDR2 reads SVGAGI (reference sequence). This CDR3 has 13 amino acids. For the CDR3, the DNA is TGTGCCAGCAGTCCTTTGAAGGGGAATGAGCAGTTCTTC. Encoded protein: CASSPLKGNEQFF.

This rearrangement joins TRBV25-1 to TRBJ2-1; D may be TRBD2 (5 bases). Germline V lookup: CDR1 MGHDK, CDR2 SYGVNS. CDR3 length: 17 amino acids. Trimming pared 2 bases from V and 0 bases from J, leaving 14 bases between. This chain's CDR3 is CASSEHGSTSSYNEQFF. In DNA form, the CDR3 reads TGTGCCAGCAGTGAACATGGAAGCACTAGCTCCTACAATGAGCAGTTCTTC.

The rearrangement uses TRBV5-1 and TRBJ2-3; D is possibly TRBD1 (6 bases). V lost 0 bases and J lost 0, with 11 bases in between. This CDR3 is built from 16 residues. The germline V gene encodes CDR1 SGHRS and CDR2 YFSETQ. This chain's CDR3 is CASSLDGTSSTDTQYF. In nucleotides, the CDR3 is TGCGCCAGCAGCTTGGATGGGACATCTAGCACAGATACGCAGTATTTT. The whole variable domain, remainder taken from reference TRBV5-1 and TRBJ2-3, is KAGVTQTPRYLIKTRGQQVTLSCSPISGHRSVSWYQQTPGQGLQFLFEYFSETQRNKGNFPGRFSGRQFSNSRSEMNVSTLELGDSALYLCASSLDGTSSTDTQYFGPGTRLTVL.

In this sample, this clone turned up a few times. The CDR3 DNA sequence: TGTGCCAGTAGTATAGTGGGTCGGGGACTAGCGCACGACGAGCAGTACTTC. Amino acid sequence: CASSIVGRGLAHDEQYF. The rearrangement joins TRBV19 to TRBJ2-7; 10 positions match TRBD2. CDR3 size: 17 residues. The ends lost 1 base at V and 5 bases at J; junction bases unmatched: 11. Germline CDR1 LNHDA, CDR2 SQIVND (reference sequence).

The chain is built from TRBV28 and TRBJ2-1; 7 nucleotides match TRBD1. Germline CDR1 is MDHEN and CDR2 is SYDVKM. CDR3 length: 13 amino acids. The V segment lost 4 bases and the J segment 9 bases; nucleotides outside the gene matches: 6. CDR3 sequence reads: CASSSSTGFEQFF. The CDR3 coding sequence is TGTGCCAGCAGTTCATCGACAGGGTTTGAGCAGTTCTTC. Full variable domain (rest looked up from reference TRBV28 and TRBJ2-1): DVKVTQSSRYLVKRTGEKVFLECVQDMDHENMFWYRQDPGLGLRLIYFSYDVKMKEKGDIPEGYSVSREKKERFSLILESASTNQTSMYLCASSSSTGFEQFFGPGTRLTVL.

V usage is TRBV4-2 and J usage is TRBJ2-3; a possible D gene is TRBD2 (6 bases). V shed 0 bases and J shed 2 bases, with 12 bases lying between them. The CDR3 totals 16 residues. CDR1 is LGHNA and CDR2 is YNFKEQ in the germline V gene. CDR3 DNA sequence: TGTGCCAGCAGCCAAGAGTTTAGCGGAACCACAGATACGCAGTATTTT. Its translation: CASSQEFSGTTDTQYF.

The rearrangement joins TRBV12-3 or TRBV12-4 to TRBJ1-2, with 7 positions matching TRBD1. This CDR3 has 13 amino acids. V lost 8 bases, J lost 5 bases, and 8 bases stayed unmatched. The CDR3 region has the DNA TGTGCCAGCTCAACACAGGGGATATATGGCTACACCTTC. This encodes CASSTQGIYGYTF.

This clone has only a few counts. V is TRBV5-5 and J is TRBJ1-3; D is ambiguous. This CDR3 has 13 amino acids. Trimming pared 3 bases from V and 6 bases from J, leaving 10 bases between. The germline V gene encodes CDR1 SGHKS and CDR2 YYEKEE (reference sequence). The CDR3 nucleotides are TGTGCCAGCAGCTCCATAGCCACAAACACCATATATTTT. Encoded protein: CASSSIATNTIYF.

In DNA form, the CDR3 reads TGTGCCTGGAAGCCTCGAGTAGCGGCCTACGAGCAGTACTTC. Its protein is CAWKPRVAAYEQYF. V and J are TRBV30 and TRBJ2-7, with a weak D call TRBD2 (6 bases). Germline V CDR1 and CDR2: GTSNPN, SVGIG (reference sequence). CDR3 length: 14 amino acids. Trimming left V 4 bases short and J 2 bases short, with 15 bases between.

This clone turned up a few times. In DNA form, the CDR3 reads TGTGCCAGTAAAGCGGGACACAATTTGAACACTGAAGCTTTCTTT. Encoded protein: CASKAGHNLNTEAFF. The chain is built from TRBV19 and TRBJ1-1; D is possibly TRBD1 (6 bases). The ends were cut back, 7 bases at V and 0 bases at J, with 15 bases in the middle. The germline V gene encodes CDR1 LNHDA and CDR2 SQIVND (reference sequence). The CDR3 sequence is 15 residues long.

V usage is TRBV4-3 and J usage is TRBJ1-1, with D perhaps matching TRBD1 (6 bases). The CDR3 spans 15 residues. Looked up from germline, CDR1 is LGHNA and CDR2 is YSLEER. V lost 4 bases, J lost 1 base, and 13 bases lay in between. CDR3 DNA: TGCGCCAGCAGCCCGGGGGCCGGACCGAACACTGAAGCTTTCTTT. This encodes CASSPGAGPNTEAFF.

This chain uses TRBV19 with TRBJ1-5; TRBD1 agrees at 9 bases. Per germline, CDR1 LNHDA and CDR2 SQIVND (reference sequence). V was clipped by 6 bases and J by 2 bases; unmatched bases: 2. The CDR3 is made up of 14 amino acids. This CDR3 is CASSRQGGNQPQHF. The CDR3, as DNA: TGTGCCAGTAGCCGACAGGGGGGCAATCAGCCCCAGCATTTT.

The chain joins TRBV15 to TRBJ1-1, with 7 bases fitting TRBD1. The CDR3 runs 16 residues. Germline-derived CDR1 and CDR2 are LNHNV and YYDKDF (reference sequence). V dropped 3 bases and J dropped 0; count of bases not matched to a gene: 7. The CDR3 DNA reads as TGTGCCACCAGCAGCCCTCGACAGGGTATGAACACTGAAGCTTTCTTT. Its protein product is CATSSPRQGMNTEAFF.

The chain combines TRBV28 with TRBJ1-1; D is uncertain. This CDR3 spans 15 amino acids. The ends were cut back, 4 bases at V and 0 bases at J, with 12 bases in the middle. Germline V gene sequence: CDR1 MDHEN, CDR2 SYDVKM. DNA of the CDR3: TGTGCCAGCAGTTACCGGGGAGTAATGAACACTGAAGCTTTCTTT. It yields the protein CASSYRGVMNTEAFF.

The gene calls are TRBV7-6 and TRBJ1-4, with 7 bases lining up with TRBD1. The V and J ends lost 5 bases and 1 base, in that order; junction bases with no gene match: 4. This CDR3 is 15 amino acids long. Germline loops: CDR1 SGHVS, CDR2 FNYEAQ. The CDR3 DNA follows: TGTGCCAGCAGCCCCAACAGGGGAACTAATGAAAAACTGTTTTTT. It translates to CASSPNRGTNEKLFF.